This record looks at one TCR beta chain sequence and its context. Its antigen is unidentified. The data are from a study of T cell responses to AZD1222 COVID-19 vaccine. Findings and limits, study-wide: Compared with day 0, the breadth and depth of the Spike-specific TCR repertoire rose significantly after two doses of AZD1222. At 160-218 and 743-854, vaccine-associated CD4 TCRs were dominant, and they spanned spike. Within unmutated variant regions lay the reported targets of nearly half of spike-specific TCRs. Scientists sampled the repertoires only once the peak T cell response had passed.

The protocol was immunoSEQ multiplex PCR, while the TCRdb copy is restricted to in-frame clones and leaves out a portion. Of 130,000 or so clones listed, around 87% are singletons. This sample comprised peripheral blood, obtained 28 days after the second AZD1222 dose. The TCR originated in an adult who received the AZD1222 COVID-19 vaccine.

The DNA of the CDR3 is TGTGCCAGCAGCTTAGCGGGGGGAAACAACTACAATGAGCAGTTCTTC. It yields the protein CASSLAGGNNYNEQFF. V usage is TRBV7-8 and J usage is TRBJ2-1, with a tentative D call TRBD2 (6 bases). The CDR3 is made up of 16 amino acids. The V gene's germline CDR1 is SGHVS and CDR2 FQNEAQ. V shed 0 bases and J shed 3 bases, with 12 bases lying between them.